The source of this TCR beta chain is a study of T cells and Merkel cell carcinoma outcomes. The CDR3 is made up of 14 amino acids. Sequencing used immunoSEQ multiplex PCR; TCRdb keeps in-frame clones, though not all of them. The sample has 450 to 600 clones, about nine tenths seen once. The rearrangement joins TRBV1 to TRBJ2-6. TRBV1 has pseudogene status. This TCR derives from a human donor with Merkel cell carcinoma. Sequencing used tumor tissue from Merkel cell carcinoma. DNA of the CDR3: TGCACCAGCAGTGAAATAAGTCGGGCCAACGTCCTGACTTTC. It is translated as CTSSEISRANVLTF.